Listed here are 16 T cell receptor beta chains from one sample, sequenced in a study of cytomegalovirus exposure and HLA in healthy donors. 60 Vbeta and 13 Jbeta primers were used in PCR. Clones were read by immunoSEQ multiplex PCR, and TCRdb kept only the in-frame ones, dropping some. This sample's table reports roughly 80,000 clones. Input material: PBMCs. Receptors originate from a woman between 25 and 40 years old in good health and CMV-seronegative.

V is TRBV7-9 and J is TRBJ1-1, with D unclear. In germline, CDR1 is SEHNR, CDR2 FQNEAQ (reference sequence). V lost 3 bases to trimming and J lost 0 bases, with 11 bases between them. The CDR3 covers 15 residues. This CDR3 reads CASSLQASMNTEAFF. The CDR3 DNA follows: TGTGCCAGCAGCTTGCAGGCATCAATGAACACTGAAGCTTTCTTT.

The chain links TRBV29-1 to TRBJ2-1, with a tentative D call TRBD2 (6 bases). Trimming removed 3 bases at V and 6 bases at J, with 12 bases between. Germline CDR1 SQVTM, CDR2 ANQGSEA. The CDR3 loop spans 13 amino acids. For the CDR3, the DNA is TGCAGCGTTGAGGTAGCGGAAGTCAATGAGCAGTTCTTC. Translating it yields CSVEVAEVNEQFF.

The chain is built from TRBV29-1 and TRBJ2-3; 16 bases are a match to TRBD2. The CDR3 sequence is 17 residues long. Trimming removed 7 bases from V and 4 bases from J; junction bases left unmatched: 11. Germline V CDR1 and CDR2: SQVTM, ANQGSEA. This chain's CDR3 is CSGCTGLAGGPADTQYF. The DNA for the CDR3 is TGCAGCGGATGCACGGGACTAGCGGGGGGGCCTGCAGATACGCAGTATTTT.

The chain combines TRBV19 with TRBJ2-1, with D possibly TRBD2 on 5 matching bases. The CDR3 totals 17 residues. The V gene lost 5 bases and the J gene lost 4 bases, with 21 bases spanning the gap. Germline lookup yields CDR1 LNHDA and CDR2 SQIVND (reference sequence). CDR3 residues: CASSPPEMRAGYNEQFF. The CDR3 DNA reads as TGTGCCAGTAGTCCCCCTGAAATGAGGGCGGGTTACAATGAGCAGTTCTTC.

The chain employs TRBV19 and TRBJ1-1; D not certain. The CDR3 sequence is 12 residues long. Between the trimmed V and J ends, which lost 1 base and 7 bases, there was a span of 7 bases. CDR1 and CDR2 (germline): LNHDA, SQIVND (reference sequence). The chain's CDR3 is CASSIGGSEAFF. The CDR3 region has the DNA TGTGCCAGTAGTATAGGAGGCAGTGAAGCTTTCTTT.

The genes are TRBV6-1 and TRBJ2-3; tentatively, D is TRBD1 (5 bases). This CDR3 region has 16 residues. In germline, CDR1 is MNHNS, CDR2 SASEGT. Trimming took off 2 bases at V and 1 base at J, with 13 bases between the two ends. CDR3 bases: TGTGCCAGCAGTGAAAGCCAGGGATTGGGCACAGATACGCAGTATTTT. It yields the protein CASSESQGLGTDTQYF.

The chain combines TRBV14 with TRBJ1-1, with 8 bases aligning to TRBD1. J gave up 0 bases and V 4 bases, and 4 bases lay outside the gene matches. The length of the CDR3 is 15 residues. The germline V gene has CDR1 SGHDN and CDR2 FVKESK. The CDR3: CASSRLTGVNTEAFF. The CDR3 DNA follows: TGTGCCAGCAGCCGATTGACAGGGGTGAACACTGAAGCTTTCTTT.

V and J are TRBV29-1 and TRBJ2-5; 11 bases fit TRBD2. Germline V gives CDR1 SQVTM, CDR2 ANQGSEA. The CDR3 sequence is 16 residues long. Unmatched junction bases numbered 11, after V lost 4 bases and J lost 4 bases. This CDR3 reads CSVVPGSSGGSETQYF. The DNA of the CDR3 is TGCAGCGTTGTCCCGGGTTCTAGCGGGGGGTCAGAGACCCAGTACTTC.

For this clone: One end of the junction varies from germline; a read error may be responsible. The CDR3, as DNA: TGTGCCAGCAGTGATGACCAGGCCCCGAAATTT. The encoded protein is CASSDDQAPKF. The chain combines TRBV2 with TRBJ1-1; D unresolved. CDR3 size: 11 residues. The germline CDR1 and CDR2 sequences are SNHLY and FYNNEI.

The genes are TRBV10-2 and TRBJ2-1; possible D gene TRBD2, 6 bases. Germline lookup yields CDR1 WSHSY and CDR2 SAAADI. V lost 5 bases, J lost 5 bases, and 22 bases lay in between. This CDR3 comprises 17 residues. The CDR3, as DNA: TGCGCCAGCAGTCCTTTGCGGTCTGGGGGGTGGGACAATGAGCAGTTCTTC. Protein: CASSPLRSGGWDNEQFF.

The J gene is TRBJ1-6, the V gene TRBV7-2; D unclear. The V gene's germline CDR1 is SGHTA and CDR2 FQGNSA. V lost 1 base and J 9 bases, leaving 16 bases between the germline ends. This CDR3 contains 16 residues. CDR3 nucleotide sequence: TGTGCCAGCAGCTTAGATAGCAGTAGCAAGTCTTCACCCCTCCACTTT. The encoded protein is CASSLDSSSKSSPLHF.

V usage is TRBV29-1 and J usage is TRBJ2-7, with TRBD1 matching over 10 bases. The CDR3 covers 16 residues. The J segment lost 2 bases and the V segment lost 1 base, leaving 8 bases of the junction unmatched. Germline assignment: CDR1 SQVTM and CDR2 ANQGSEA. The CDR3 DNA reads as TGCAGCGTTGAAGCGAAAATGGGACAGGGGACCTACGAGCAGTACTTC. As protein: CSVEAKMGQGTYEQYF.

The V gene is TRBV6-6, the J gene TRBJ2-2; D gene unclear. Per germline, CDR1 MNHNY and CDR2 SVGAGI (reference sequence). This CDR3 is 16 amino acids long. V was shortened by 0 bases and J by 2 bases, with 10 bases between the two germline ends. CDR3 in DNA: TGTGCCAGCAGTTACTCGAACCAGTTAAACACCGGGGAGCTGTTTTTT. The encoded protein is CASSYSNQLNTGELFF.

The V gene is TRBV6-1, the J gene TRBJ2-1; D possibly corresponds to TRBD1 (6 bases). Germline loops: CDR1 MNHNS, CDR2 SASEGT. Trimming removed 2 bases from V and 5 bases from J, with 13 bases in between. There are 15 residues in the CDR3. CDR3 DNA: TGTGCCAGCAGTGAAACAGGGTCGGGGCACAATGAGCAGTTCTTC. Protein sequence: CASSETGSGHNEQFF.

V usage is TRBV29-1 and J usage is TRBJ1-1; no firm D call. This CDR3 has 14 residues. Trimming cost V 8 bases and J 2 bases, with 18 bases left between them. The V gene's germline CDR1 is SQVTM and CDR2 ANQGSEA. CDR3 residues: CSSPSRSANTEAFF. CDR3 in DNA: TGCAGCTCGCCTAGCAGGTCGGCCAACACTGAAGCTTTCTTT. The complete variable domain, with remaining parts taken from reference TRBV29-1 and TRBJ1-1, reads SAVISQKPSRDICQRGTSLTIQCQVDSQVTMMFWYRQQPGQSLTLIATANQGSEATYESGFVIDKFPISRPNLTFSTLTVSNMSPEDSSIYLCSSPSRSANTEAFFGQGTRLTVV.

The DNA of the CDR3 is TGTGCCAGCTCACCCCGTATCCCACAGAGCTCCTACGAGCAGTACTTC. This encodes CASSPRIPQSSYEQYF. The J gene is TRBJ2-7, the V gene TRBV18; D unclear. The CDR3 extends over 16 amino acids. Trimming took 3 bases from V and 0 from J, leaving 15 bases between them. In germline, CDR1 is KGHSH, CDR2 LQKENI.